A single sample gave rise to the 26 T cell receptor beta chains below, sequenced in a study of T cells after yellow fever vaccination. Using its own MiXCR run on the 5' RACE reads, TCRdb lists one record per CDR3 protein. The sample lists 250,000 to 300,000 distinct CDR3 sequences, around 9.3% occurring once. Sequences were derived from CD4+ T cells sorted from PBMCs, sampled 5 days after the yellow fever booster vaccination. These receptors all stem from a man aged 18 to 29 who received the YFV17D yellow fever vaccine.

This clonotype was observed a handful of times. The genes are TRBV20-1 and TRBJ1-6; tentatively, D is TRBD1 (6 bases). Germline V gives CDR1 DFQATT, CDR2 SNEGSKA (reference sequence). V lost 3 bases and J 6 bases, leaving 9 bases between the germline ends. CDR3 length equals 13 residues. As DNA, the CDR3 is TGCAGTGCTAGCAACAGGGTTAATTCACCCCTCCACTTT. The encoded protein is CSASNRVNSPLHF.

The V gene is TRBV25-1, the J gene TRBJ2-7; 7 bases line up with TRBD1. The CDR3 spans 13 residues. V lost 6 bases, J lost 2 bases, and 4 bases stayed unmatched. Germline CDR1 is MGHDK and CDR2 is SYGVNS. CDR3 in amino acids: CASSRTGPYEQYF. In nucleotides, the CDR3 is TGTGCCAGCAGCAGGACAGGCCCCTACGAGCAGTACTTC.

This chain connects TRBV5-1 to TRBJ2-7; a possible D gene is TRBD1 (7 bases). Germline assignment: CDR1 SGHRS and CDR2 YFSETQ. The CDR3 is 14 amino acids. V lost 7 bases to trimming and J lost 4 bases, with 18 bases between them. CDR3 nucleotides: TGCGCCAGCGCTGACGCGGGACAGTCTTACGAGCAGTACTTC. Translating it yields CASADAGQSYEQYF.

This clonotype was seen only a few times. This rearrangement joins TRBV5-1 to TRBJ2-3; unclear D gene. V was trimmed by 0 bases and J by 1 base, leaving 12 bases between them. Germline loops: CDR1 SGHRS, CDR2 YFSETQ. This CDR3 has 16 residues. The CDR3 here is CASSLAPLQGTDTQYF. For the CDR3, the DNA is TGCGCCAGCAGCTTGGCCCCTTTGCAGGGCACAGATACGCAGTATTTT.

Only a few counts were recorded for this clonotype. The rearrangement links TRBV20-1 to TRBJ1-5; the match to TRBD1 covers 9 bases. The germline V gene has CDR1 DFQATT and CDR2 SNEGSKA (reference sequence). CDR3 length: 15 amino acids. V lost 5 bases and J lost 0; bases outside the gene matches: 5. The CDR3, as DNA: TGCAGTGCTCCACAGGGGGCCTATAGCAATCAGCCCCAGCATTTT. Its protein product is CSAPQGAYSNQPQHF.

This chain links TRBV6-5 with TRBJ2-3; TRBD1 or TRBD2 may be the D gene (5 bases each). CDR1 is MNHEY and CDR2 is SVGAGI in the germline V gene. The CDR3 is 16 amino acids. With 0 bases removed from V and 2 bases from J, the gap between germline ends came to 12 bases. CDR3 residues: CASSYSGASATDTQYF. CDR3 nucleotides: TGTGCCAGCAGTTACTCCGGGGCCTCGGCCACAGATACGCAGTATTTT.

The V and J genes are TRBV28 and TRBJ1-1; the D is unclear. The CDR3 consists of 14 residues. Germline CDR1 and CDR2: MDHEN and SYDVKM. V gave up 6 bases and J gave up 1 base, with 12 bases separating them. The CDR3 region is CASSPLGGNTEAFF. The CDR3 bases are TGTGCCAGCAGCCCCCTCGGTGGGAACACTGAAGCTTTCTTT.

This clonotype was seen only a few times. This rearrangement joins TRBV6-2 or TRBV6-3 to TRBJ2-7; TRBD1 agrees at 7 bases. V dropped 2 bases and J dropped 1; count of bases not matched to a gene: 8. The V gene's germline CDR1 is MNHEY and CDR2 SVGEGT. The CDR3 loop spans 16 amino acids. CDR3 protein: CASSYLGQELSYEQYV. As DNA, the CDR3 is TGTGCCAGCAGTTACCTCGGACAGGAGCTTTCCTACGAGCAGTACGTC.

V usage is TRBV12-3 or TRBV12-4 and J usage is TRBJ1-1; D may be TRBD1 (5 bases). The V end was cut by 7 bases, the J end by 5 bases, with 20 bases between. The CDR3 spans 15 residues. The CDR3 nucleotides are TGTGCCAGCACCAGGACGTCCGGGGGAAGGACTGAAGCTTTCTTT. Protein: CASTRTSGGRTEAFF.

Only a few counts were recorded for this clonotype. The chain uses TRBV12-3 or TRBV12-4 and TRBJ1-2; 7 nucleotides agree with TRBD1. This CDR3 has 12 residues. With 5 bases clipped from V and 7 bases from J, the junction kept 4 bases outside the gene matches. The CDR3 DNA reads as TGTGCCAGCAGTCCAGGGGGGGCTGGCTACACCTTC. Protein: CASSPGGAGYTF.

V usage is TRBV5-1 and J usage is TRBJ2-3; no reliable D call. CDR3 length: 14 residues. Germline V gene sequence: CDR1 SGHRS, CDR2 YFSETQ. The V end lost 0 bases, the J end lost 2 bases, and 7 bases lay between the germline ends. CDR3 DNA sequence: TGCGCCAGCAGCTTGGACCTAAACACAGATACGCAGTATTTT. This codes for CASSLDLNTDTQYF.

This clonotype was detected a few times. The CDR3 loop reads CASSLLAGGLHEQFF. In nucleotides, the CDR3 is TGTGCCAGCAGCCTACTAGCGGGGGGGCTCCATGAGCAGTTCTTC. The chain employs TRBV7-9 and TRBJ2-1; 13 nucleotides line up with TRBD2. J gave up 8 bases and V 5 bases, and 6 bases lay outside the gene matches. CDR1 SEHNR and CDR2 FQNEAQ come from the germline V gene (reference sequence). This CDR3 has 15 amino acids.

A few counts support this clonotype. The chain is built from TRBV5-4 and TRBJ2-3, with 10 bases matching TRBD1. Losses at the gene ends were 3 bases for V and 3 bases for J; bases not matched to a gene: 10. This CDR3 is 17 amino acids long. Germline assignment: CDR1 SGHNT and CDR2 YYREEE (reference sequence). DNA of the CDR3: TGTGCCAGCAGCTGGGATTTACTGGGACAGGGGACAGATACGCAGTATTTT. As protein: CASSWDLLGQGTDTQYF.

This clonotype has only a few counts. This chain uses TRBV12-3 or TRBV12-4 with TRBJ1-6; the D is unclear. The CDR3 spans 14 residues. Trimming cost V 3 bases and J 9 bases, with 12 bases left between them. This chain's CDR3 is CASSLGLDGSPLHF. The CDR3 nucleotides read TGTGCCAGCAGTTTGGGCCTCGATGGTTCACCCCTCCACTTT.

The chain is built from TRBV7-2 and TRBJ1-1; D is possibly TRBD1 (5 bases). The V end was cut by 3 bases, the J end by 2 bases, with 10 bases between. The CDR3 totals 14 residues. The germline V gene has CDR1 SGHTA and CDR2 FQGNSA. This CDR3 reads CASSLTGANTEAFF. In nucleotides, the CDR3 is TGTGCCAGCAGCTTGACCGGGGCCAACACTGAAGCTTTCTTT.

There are a few counts of this clonotype. The chain links TRBV6-5 to TRBJ2-7, with 13 bases matching TRBD2. In germline, CDR1 is MNHEY, CDR2 SVGAGI. The length of the CDR3 is 15 residues. V was clipped by 6 bases and J by 2 bases; unmatched bases: 4. Written as DNA, the CDR3 is TGTGCCAGCAGCAAAGGGACTAGCGGGGCCTACGAGCAGTACTTC. Translated, it gives CASSKGTSGAYEQYF.

The chain has TRBV7-2 and TRBJ2-3, with D hard to call. Per the germline V gene, CDR1 is SGHTA and CDR2 is FQGNSA. The CDR3 is 14 amino acids. Trimming shortened V by 2 bases and J by 1 base, and 7 bases separated the two germline ends. The CDR3 loop reads CASSLFQGTDTQYF. The CDR3 bases are TGTGCCAGCAGCTTATTCCAGGGCACAGATACGCAGTATTTT.

This sequence joins TRBV10-3 and TRBJ2-5; D may be TRBD1 (5 bases). V was clipped by 10 bases and J by 2 bases, with 14 bases between them. The CDR3 is 13 residues long. The V gene's germline CDR1 is ENHRY and CDR2 SYGVKD. CDR3 sequence reads: CATQGTAQETQYF. CDR3 nucleotide sequence: TGTGCCACCCAGGGAACAGCGCAAGAGACCCAGTACTTC.

The chain recombines TRBV12-3 or TRBV12-4 with TRBJ1-6; D is unresolved. Trimming removed 7 bases at V and 10 bases at J, with 11 bases between. The CDR3 is 12 amino acids. CDR3 residues: CASTLMGSPLHF. The CDR3, as DNA: TGTGCCAGCACCCTAATGGGGTCACCCCTCCACTTT.

This clonotype was counted only a few times. CDR3 sequence reads: CASSFRAGTEPQHF. The DNA for the CDR3 is TGTGCCAGCAGTTTTCGGGCAGGGACGGAGCCCCAGCATTTT. The chain uses TRBV12-3 or TRBV12-4 and TRBJ1-5, with D possibly being TRBD1 (5 bases). The CDR3 length is 14 residues. V lost 3 bases, J lost 8 bases, and 14 bases lay in between.

This clonotype occurred many times. This chain links TRBV5-1 with TRBJ2-3, with D perhaps given as TRBD1 or TRBD2 (5 bases each). The CDR3 contains 15 residues. Per germline, CDR1 SGHRS and CDR2 YFSETQ. The V and J ends lost 0 bases and 2 bases respectively, with 10 bases between them. CDR3 DNA: TGCGCCAGCAGCTTGGTGCAGGGAGACACAGATACGCAGTATTTT. This codes for CASSLVQGDTDTQYF.

In regard to this clonotype: The DNA is omitted, as the CDR3 cannot be located on it reliably, and the CDR3 follows TCRdb's listing. The CDR3 reads CASSTSGEASYEQYF. The chain has TRBV6-6 and TRBJ2-7. Germline V gene sequence: CDR1 MNHNY, CDR2 SVGAGI (reference sequence). The CDR3 numbers 15 amino acids, ends counted.

This clonotype was detected a few times. V gene TRBV29-1 combines with J gene TRBJ1-2; D might be TRBD1 (5 bases). Germline CDR1 and CDR2: SQVTM and ANQGSEA. The CDR3 has 13 residues. Trimming shortened V by 0 bases and J by 6 bases, and 11 bases separated the two germline ends. CDR3 in amino acids: CSVEDQGEDGYTF. The DNA of the CDR3 is TGCAGCGTTGAAGATCAGGGAGAGGATGGCTACACCTTC. Based on the CDR3 plus reference TRBV29-1 and TRBJ1-2, the full variable domain is SAVISQKPSRDICQRGTSLTIQCQVDSQVTMMFWYRQQPGQSLTLIATANQGSEATYESGFVIDKFPISRPNLTFSTLTVSNMSPEDSSIYLCSVEDQGEDGYTFGSGTRLTVV.

There are a few counts of this clonotype. This chain joins TRBV15 and TRBJ1-4, with D possibly matching TRBD1 (5 bases). This CDR3 region has 15 residues. Per the germline V gene, CDR1 is LNHNV and CDR2 is YYDKDF (reference sequence). V lost 0 bases, J lost 10 bases, and 15 bases lay in between. The CDR3 sequence: CATSRDEKGKVKLFF. In DNA, the CDR3 is TGTGCCACCAGCAGAGATGAGAAGGGGAAGGTAAAACTGTTTTTT. The complete variable domain, with remaining parts taken from reference TRBV15 and TRBJ1-4, reads DAMVIQNPRYQVTQFGKPVTLSCSQTLNHNVMYWYQQKSSQAPKLLFHYYDKDFNNEADTPDNFQSRRPNTSFCFLDIRSPGLGDTAMYLCATSRDEKGKVKLFFGSGTQLSVL.

This clonotype was seen only a few times. J is TRBJ1-5 and V is TRBV4-2; 9 bases fit TRBD1. The germline CDR1 and CDR2 sequences are LGHNA and YNFKEQ. J lost 7 bases, V lost 0 bases, and 7 bases had no gene match. This CDR3 has 16 residues. The CDR3 loop reads CASSQDSQGARQPQHF. The CDR3 DNA follows: TGTGCCAGCAGCCAAGACTCACAGGGGGCTAGGCAGCCCCAGCATTTT.

The gene calls are TRBV18 and TRBJ2-3, with TRBD1 as a possible D gene (6 bases). The germline V gene encodes CDR1 KGHSH and CDR2 LQKENI. V gave up 0 bases and J gave up 14 bases, with 21 bases separating them. The CDR3 loop spans 15 amino acids. As DNA, the CDR3 is TGTGCCAGCTCACCACCAGGGACACCTGGCTCAGGACTGTATTTT. Translation gives CASSPPGTPGSGLYF.